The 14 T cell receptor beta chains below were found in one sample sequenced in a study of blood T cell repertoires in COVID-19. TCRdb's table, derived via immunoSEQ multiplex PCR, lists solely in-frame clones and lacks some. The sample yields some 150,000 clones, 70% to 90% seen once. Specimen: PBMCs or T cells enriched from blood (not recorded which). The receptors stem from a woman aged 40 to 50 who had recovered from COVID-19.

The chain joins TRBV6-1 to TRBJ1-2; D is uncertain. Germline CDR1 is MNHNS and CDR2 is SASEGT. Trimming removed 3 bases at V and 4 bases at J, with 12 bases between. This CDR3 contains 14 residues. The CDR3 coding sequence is TGTGCCAGCAGTGATCTTTTCGAGGGCTATGGCTACACCTTC. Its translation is CASSDLFEGYGYTF.

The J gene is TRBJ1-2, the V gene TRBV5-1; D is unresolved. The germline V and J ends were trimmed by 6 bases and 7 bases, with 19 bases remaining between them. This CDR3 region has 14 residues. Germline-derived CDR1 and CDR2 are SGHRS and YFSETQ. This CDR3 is CASTALEGSGGYTF. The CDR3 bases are TGCGCCAGCACCGCCCTGGAAGGTTCAGGTGGCTACACCTTC.

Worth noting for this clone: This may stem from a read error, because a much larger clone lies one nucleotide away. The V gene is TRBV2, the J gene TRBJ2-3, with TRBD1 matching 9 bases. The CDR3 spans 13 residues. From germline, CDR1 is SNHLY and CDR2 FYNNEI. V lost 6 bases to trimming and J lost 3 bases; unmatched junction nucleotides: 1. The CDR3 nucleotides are TGTGCCAGCAGGGGACAGGGAACAGATACGCAGTATTTT. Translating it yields CASRGQGTDTQYF.

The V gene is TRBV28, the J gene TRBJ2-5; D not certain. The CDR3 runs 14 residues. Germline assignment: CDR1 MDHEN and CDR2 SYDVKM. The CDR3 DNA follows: TGTGCTATCAAAGCAACCGGTTCCTTTGCGACCCAGTACTTC. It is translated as CAIKATGSFATQYF.

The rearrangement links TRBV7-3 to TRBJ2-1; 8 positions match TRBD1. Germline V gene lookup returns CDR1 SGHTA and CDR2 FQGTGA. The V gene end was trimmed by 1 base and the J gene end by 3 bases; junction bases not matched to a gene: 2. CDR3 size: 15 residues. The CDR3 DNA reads TGTGCCAGCAGCTTAATGGACAGGGTCTACAATGAGCAGTTCTTC. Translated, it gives CASSLMDRVYNEQFF. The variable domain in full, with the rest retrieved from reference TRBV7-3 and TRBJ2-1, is GAGVSQTPSNKVTEKGKYVELRCDPISGHTALYWYRQSLGQGPEFLIYFQGTGAADDSGLPNDRFFAVRPEGSVSTLKIQRTERGDSAVYLCASSLMDRVYNEQFFGPGTRLTVL.

CDR3 in DNA: TGTGCCAGTATTCGGGGTATCGGAAACACCATATATTTT. Translated, it gives CASIRGIGNTIYF. The V gene is TRBV19, the J gene TRBJ1-3, with D unresolved. The CDR3 contains 13 residues. Per the germline V gene, CDR1 is LNHDA and CDR2 is SQIVND (reference sequence). V shed 7 bases and J shed 4 bases, with 11 bases lying between them. The full variable domain, with the rest looked up from reference TRBV19 and TRBJ1-3, is DGGITQSPKYLFRKEGQNVTLSCEQNLNHDAMYWYRQDPGQGLRLIYYSQIVNDFQKGDIAEGYSVSREKKESFPLTVTSAQKNPTAFYLCASIRGIGNTIYFGEGSWLTVV.

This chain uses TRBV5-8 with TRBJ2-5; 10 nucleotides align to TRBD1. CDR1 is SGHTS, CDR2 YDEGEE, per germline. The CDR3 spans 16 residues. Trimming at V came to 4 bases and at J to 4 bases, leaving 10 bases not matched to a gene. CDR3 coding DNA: TGTGCCAGCAGCCAAGGGACAGGGGTAGATTTAGAGACCCAGTACTTC. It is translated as CASSQGTGVDLETQYF.

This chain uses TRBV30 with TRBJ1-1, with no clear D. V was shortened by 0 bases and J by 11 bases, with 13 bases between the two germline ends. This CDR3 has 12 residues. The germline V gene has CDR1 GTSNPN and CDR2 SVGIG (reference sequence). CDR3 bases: TGTGCCTGGAGTGTACAAGTGCCCCCGGCTTTCTTT. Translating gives CAWSVQVPPAFF.

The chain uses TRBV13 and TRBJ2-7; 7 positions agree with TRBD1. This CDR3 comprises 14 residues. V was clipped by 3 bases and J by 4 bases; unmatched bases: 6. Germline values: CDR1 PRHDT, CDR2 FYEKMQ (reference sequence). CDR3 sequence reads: CASSLGDSPYEQYF. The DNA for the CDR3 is TGTGCCAGCAGCTTGGGGGACAGCCCTTACGAGCAGTACTTC.

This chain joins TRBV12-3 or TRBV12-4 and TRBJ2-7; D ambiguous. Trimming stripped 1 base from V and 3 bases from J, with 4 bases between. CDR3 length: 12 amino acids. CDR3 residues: CASSLVSYEQYF. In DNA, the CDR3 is TGTGCCAGCAGTTTAGTCAGCTACGAGCAGTACTTC.

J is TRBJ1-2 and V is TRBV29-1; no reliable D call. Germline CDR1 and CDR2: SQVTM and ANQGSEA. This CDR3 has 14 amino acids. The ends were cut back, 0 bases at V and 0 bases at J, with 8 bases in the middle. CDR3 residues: CSVEDLKTNYGYTF. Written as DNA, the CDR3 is TGCAGCGTTGAAGATCTTAAAACTAACTATGGCTACACCTTC.

CDR3 DNA: TGTGCCACCACGGGGGGGGACAGGGAGGTCCAAGAGACCCAGTACTTC. As protein: CATTGGDREVQETQYF. This sequence joins TRBV24-1 and TRBJ2-5; possibly TRBD1 for D (9 bases). The V end was cut by 8 bases, the J end by 1 base, with 19 bases between. This CDR3 is built from 16 residues. Germline V lookup: CDR1 KGHDR, CDR2 SFDVKD.

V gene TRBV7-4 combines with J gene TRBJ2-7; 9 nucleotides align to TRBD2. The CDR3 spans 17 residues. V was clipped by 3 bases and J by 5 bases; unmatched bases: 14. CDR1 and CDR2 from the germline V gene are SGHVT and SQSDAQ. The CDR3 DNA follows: TGTGCCAGCAGCTTTTTAGCGGGGGCACCCTGCGTCCACGAGCAGTACTTC. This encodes CASSFLAGAPCVHEQYF.

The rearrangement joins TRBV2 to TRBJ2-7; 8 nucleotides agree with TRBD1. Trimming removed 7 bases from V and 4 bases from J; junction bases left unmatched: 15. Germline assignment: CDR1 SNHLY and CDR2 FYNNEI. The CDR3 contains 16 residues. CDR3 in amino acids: CASTQDPRDRRYEQYF. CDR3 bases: TGTGCCAGCACCCAAGACCCCCGGGACAGGAGATACGAGCAGTACTTC.